This T cell receptor beta chain was sequenced in a study of patients and donors after allogeneic stem cell transplantation. TCRdb re-analysed the RT-PCR reads in MiXCR, keeping a single row per CDR3 protein. There are about 960,000 distinct CDR3 sequences in the sample; 18% occur only once, and around 6% lies in the top ten. This CDR3 is built from 14 residues. V shed 5 bases and J shed 0 bases, with 11 bases lying between them. This clonotype has a handful of counts. This receptor was taken from a human donor who was either an allogeneic HSCT recipient or a stem cell or donor lymphocyte infusion donor (not recorded which). It is not recorded whose cells these are; they may come from a transplant donor. The sample consisted of blood, either unsorted or a sorted T cell fraction (not recorded which). J is TRBJ2-7 and V is TRBV12-3 or TRBV12-4; tentative D call: TRBD1 (6 bases). CDR3 nucleotide sequence: TGTGCCAGCAGTCCGGGACACTCCTCCTACGAGCAGTACTTC. This codes for CASSPGHSSYEQYF.